The entry that follows covers one TCR beta chain sequence. Its cognate antigen is unknown. This entry comes from a study of cytotoxic CD8 clonotypes in ibrutinib-treated CLL. Overall study results and limits: Public clonotypes were seen rarely and were contracted or stable on treatment. Clonality at baseline surpassed age-matched healthy donors and tracked circulating CD8+ T-cell counts.

TCRdb's table, derived via immunoSEQ multiplex PCR, lists solely in-frame clones and lacks some. The data show about 200,000 clones, approximately 79% seen once. This sample comprised PBMCs, obtained after 12 months of ibrutinib treatment. The sequence came from a human donor with chronic lymphocytic leukemia.

CDR3 bases: TGTGCCAGCAGCTTATGGGCTGAAGCTTTCTTT. The encoded protein is CASSLWAEAFF. The chain couples TRBV7-9 to TRBJ1-1; no clear D. V was trimmed by 2 bases and J by 6 bases, leaving 4 bases between them. The CDR3 length is 11 residues. Germline-derived CDR1 and CDR2 are SEHNR and FQNEAQ (reference sequence).